This T cell receptor beta chain was sequenced during a study of shared clonotypes between healthy human individuals. Study as a whole: The study drew on a couple of women and a few men aged 18 to 49 as donors. Per-donor plates numbered three CD4 naive, three CD4 memory, two CD8 naive and one CD8 memory. General study points: Relative to clonotypes present in all four donors, those not shared had lower generation probabilities.

As to this clone: The antigen remains undetermined.

There are 15 residues in the CDR3. The J segment lost 0 bases and the V segment lost 6 bases, leaving 8 bases of the junction unmatched. Germline values: CDR1 MDHEN, CDR2 SYDVKM. Evenly divided among several immunoSEQ plates was the genomic DNA of each subset. The repertoire was sequenced with immunoSEQ multiplex PCR; TCRdb's copy has only in-frame clones and lacks some. Among some 980,000 clones listed, 76% were seen once. The sequence came from a man aged 18 to 29 in good health. Input material: memory CD4+ T cells sorted from blood. This sample's subset: CD45RA-negative fraction. V usage is TRBV28 and J usage is TRBJ2-7; 7 bases are shared with TRBD1. CDR3 coding DNA: TGTGCCAGCAGGACAGGACAGGTCCTCTCCTACGAGCAGTACTTC. Encoded protein: CASRTGQVLSYEQYF.